These 8 T cell receptor beta chains came from one sample sequenced in a study of cytomegalovirus exposure and HLA in healthy donors (dated by TCRdb to about 2017). Libraries came from the immunoSEQ multiplex PCR assay. The multiplex PCR relied on a mix of 60 forward primers for TCR Vbeta segments and 13 reverse primers for TCR Jbeta segments. The immuneACCESS repertoire file appears here via TCRdb, limited to in-frame rearrangements. These files lack a portion of the clones; in checked studies, under half of the deficit traces to unresolved V genes, and the cause of the others is not known. Counted in this sample were around 160,000 clones; approximately 83% of them appeared once. The ten biggest clones cover approximately 8.5% of the sample. Sequenced sample: PBMCs. These receptor sequences come from a man aged 18 to 29 in good health and CMV-seropositive.

This sequence joins TRBV18 and TRBJ2-3; TRBD2 matches at 13 bases. This CDR3 region has 21 residues. The germline V gene encodes CDR1 KGHSH and CDR2 LQKENI. The junction had 16 bases not matched to a gene; V was cut back by 2 bases and J by 2 bases. The CDR3 DNA reads as TGTGCCAGCTCACCAAATGGACTAGCGGGGGACATCCGTACGCACACAGATACGCAGTATTTT. Protein: CASSPNGLAGDIRTHTDTQYF.

This clone occurred a few times. This chain joins TRBV18 and TRBJ1-1, with no clear D. This CDR3 has 14 amino acids. Trimming shortened V by 4 bases and J by 4 bases, and 13 bases separated the two germline ends. Germline CDR1 KGHSH, CDR2 LQKENI. In nucleotides, the CDR3 is TGTGCCAGCTCACTTTCACCGGTAGCCACTGAAGCTTTCTTT. It translates to CASSLSPVATEAFF.

This clone appeared a few times. The junction shows a germline mismatch at one end, possibly a read error. The CDR3 loop is CASSYGTSGYNEQFF. The DNA of the CDR3 is TGTGCCAGCAGTTACGGGACTAGCGGTTACAATGAGCAGTTCTTC. The chain is built from TRBV10-3 and TRBJ2-1; 11 positions match TRBD2. CDR1 ENHRY and CDR2 SYGVKD come from the germline V gene. The length of the CDR3 is 15 residues.

There are many counts of this clone. The genes are TRBV5-4 and TRBJ1-1; the D is unclear. The CDR3 is 13 residues long. Germline V gene sequence: CDR1 SGHNT, CDR2 YYREEE (reference sequence). With 4 bases removed from V and 1 base from J, the gap between germline ends came to 8 bases. This CDR3 is CASSRGGNTEAFF. DNA of the CDR3: TGTGCCAGCAGCCGAGGCGGGAACACTGAAGCTTTCTTT.

The count of this clone is one. The chain is built from TRBV9 and TRBJ1-3, with D possibly being TRBD1 (5 bases). Germline V gene data show CDR1 as SGDLS and CDR2 as YYNGEE. V was cut by 0 bases and J by 4 bases, with 11 bases left in between. The CDR3 totals 15 residues. CDR3 nucleotide sequence: TGTGCCAGCAGCGTAGATTGGAGGGGCGGAAACACCATATATTTT. Translation gives CASSVDWRGGNTIYF.

The genes are TRBV13 and TRBJ2-3, with 10 bases fitting TRBD1. The germline V gene has CDR1 PRHDT and CDR2 FYEKMQ (reference sequence). J lost 4 bases, V lost 5 bases, and 6 bases had no gene match. The CDR3 extends over 15 amino acids. Here the CDR3 DNA reads TGTGCCAGCAGCCTAGAGGGACAGGGGTCAGATACGCAGTATTTT. Translation gives CASSLEGQGSDTQYF. Looking up the rest from reference TRBV13 and TRBJ2-3 gives the full variable domain: AAGVIQSPRHLIKEKRETATLKCYPIPRHDTVYWYQQGPGQDPQFLISFYEKMQSDKGSIPDRFSAQQFSDYHSELNMSSLELGDSALYFCASSLEGQGSDTQYFGPGTRLTVL.

CDR3 protein: CATSRDGTGLNEQFF. In nucleotides, the CDR3 is TGTGCCACCAGCAGAGATGGGACAGGGCTCAATGAGCAGTTCTTC. The chain employs TRBV15 and TRBJ2-1; 9 bases are a match to TRBD1. The V gene end was trimmed by 0 bases and the J gene end by 6 bases; junction bases not matched to a gene: 3. Germline V gene data show CDR1 as LNHNV and CDR2 as YYDKDF (reference sequence). CDR3 size: 15 residues.

A few counts support this clone. The chain recombines TRBV19 with TRBJ1-5, with a tentative D call TRBD1 (5 bases). Trimming took off 5 bases at V and 6 bases at J, with 11 bases between the two ends. In germline, CDR1 is LNHDA, CDR2 SQIVND (reference sequence). This CDR3 has 13 amino acids. The DNA for the CDR3 is TGTGCCAGTAGTCCTGGGGGGGGTCAGCCCCAGCATTTT. It translates to CASSPGGGQPQHF.